This T cell receptor (beta chain) is drawn from a study of T cell repertoires in cytomegalovirus infection. Study summary: Based on public TCR beta signatures, there were indications of CMV infection and of a matching HLA type.

Broader study findings: CMV carriers with the relevant HLA were identified by cumulative public TCR beta family frequency. Dominant in the ex vivo response were TCR beta clonotypes restricted by HLA-C and specific for CMV.

MiXCR was run by TCRdb on the reads, yielding one entry per CDR3 protein. The data hold 480,000 or so distinct CDR3 sequences, with around 10% observed a single time. CDR1 and CDR2 (germline): SQVTM, ANQGSEA. The CDR3 spans 12 residues. The ends were cut back, 6 bases at V and 4 bases at J, with 9 bases in the middle. As regards this clonotype: Antigen unknown.

Input material: PBMCs. This chain connects TRBV29-1 to TRBJ2-2; no clear D. The receptor was derived from a human donor in good health (CMV status not recorded). Some clones in this sample may be carry-over from other donors' samples. CDR3 bases: TGCAGCGTCGGGCTCAGCACCGGGGAGCTGTTTTTT. This sequence encodes CSVGLSTGELFF.